The entry that follows covers one TCR beta chain sequence. This specimen belongs to a study of T cells expressing NK-cell markers. The CDR3 is 14 residues long. Looked up from germline, CDR1 is KGHSH and CDR2 is LQKENI. The cDNA for TCR beta came from 5'RACE template switching with UMIs. For each CDR3 protein, TCRdb gives one entry from its re-call of the 5' RACE reads, without DNA. The listing records more than 400,000 distinct CDR3 sequences. The sample consisted of blood T cells: a sorted CD56 or NKG2C T cell subset, CD4+ or CD8+ T cells, or bulk PBMC T cells (not recorded which). The clonotype originates from a woman between 18 and 69 years old in good health. This chain uses TRBV18 with TRBJ1-1. CDR3 sequence: CASSPSHMNTEAFF.